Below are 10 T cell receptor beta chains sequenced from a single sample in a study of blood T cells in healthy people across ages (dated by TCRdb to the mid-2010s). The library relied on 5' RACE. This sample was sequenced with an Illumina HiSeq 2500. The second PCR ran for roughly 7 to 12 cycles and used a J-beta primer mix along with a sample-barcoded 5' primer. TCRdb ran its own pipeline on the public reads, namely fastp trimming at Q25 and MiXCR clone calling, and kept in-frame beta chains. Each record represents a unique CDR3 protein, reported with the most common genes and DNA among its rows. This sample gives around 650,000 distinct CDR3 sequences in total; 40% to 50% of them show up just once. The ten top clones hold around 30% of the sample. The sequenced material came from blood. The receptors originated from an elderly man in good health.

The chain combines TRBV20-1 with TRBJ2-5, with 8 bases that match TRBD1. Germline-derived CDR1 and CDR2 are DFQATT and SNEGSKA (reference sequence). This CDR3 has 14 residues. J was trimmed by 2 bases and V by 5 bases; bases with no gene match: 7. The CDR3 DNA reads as TGCAGTGCTCATCAGGACAGGGAGCAAGAGACCCAGTACTTC. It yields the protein CSAHQDREQETQYF.

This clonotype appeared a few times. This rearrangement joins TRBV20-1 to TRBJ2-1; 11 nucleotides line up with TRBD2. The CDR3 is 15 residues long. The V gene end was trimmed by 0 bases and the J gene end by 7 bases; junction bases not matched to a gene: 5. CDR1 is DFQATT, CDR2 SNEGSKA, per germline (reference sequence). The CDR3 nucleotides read TGCAGTGCTAGAGATCGGACTAGCGGGCTAAATGAGCAGTTCTTC. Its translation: CSARDRTSGLNEQFF.

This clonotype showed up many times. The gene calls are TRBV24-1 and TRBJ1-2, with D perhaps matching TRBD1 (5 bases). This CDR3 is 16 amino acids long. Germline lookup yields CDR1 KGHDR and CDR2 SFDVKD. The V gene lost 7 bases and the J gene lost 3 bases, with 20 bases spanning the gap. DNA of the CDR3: TGTGCCACCAGCCTATCCGGGACCGAGGATCACTATGGCTACACCTTC. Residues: CATSLSGTEDHYGYTF.

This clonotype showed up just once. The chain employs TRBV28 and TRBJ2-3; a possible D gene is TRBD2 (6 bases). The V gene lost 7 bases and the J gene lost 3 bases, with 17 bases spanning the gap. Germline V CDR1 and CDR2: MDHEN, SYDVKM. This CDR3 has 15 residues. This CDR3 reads CASIEEGDLTDTQYF. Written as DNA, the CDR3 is TGTGCCAGCATCGAGGAAGGGGACTTAACAGATACGCAGTATTTT.

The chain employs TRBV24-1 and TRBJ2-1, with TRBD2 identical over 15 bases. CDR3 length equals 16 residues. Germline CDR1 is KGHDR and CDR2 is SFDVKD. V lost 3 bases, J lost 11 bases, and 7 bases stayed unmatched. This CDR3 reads CATSDGTSGRRDKQFF. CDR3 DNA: TGTGCCACCAGTGATGGGACTAGCGGGAGGCGCGATAAGCAGTTCTTC.

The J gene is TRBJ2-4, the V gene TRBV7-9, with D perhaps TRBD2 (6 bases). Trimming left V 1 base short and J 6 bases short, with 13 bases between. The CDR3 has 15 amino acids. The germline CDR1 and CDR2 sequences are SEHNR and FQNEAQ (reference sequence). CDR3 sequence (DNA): TGTGCCAGCAGCTTAGTGGGGGGATTTGGAAACATTCAGTACTTC. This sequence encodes CASSLVGGFGNIQYF. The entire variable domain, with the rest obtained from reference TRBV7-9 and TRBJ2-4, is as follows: DTGVSQNPRHKITKRGQNVTFRCDPISEHNRLYWYRQTLGQGPEFLTYFQNEAQLEKSRLLSDRFSAERPKGSFSTLEIQRTEQGDSAMYLCASSLVGGFGNIQYFGAGTRLSVL.

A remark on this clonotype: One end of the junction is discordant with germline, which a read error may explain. The CDR3 DNA is TGCAGCGTCTCCACCGGGACAGGGGTAGATACGCCGTATTTT. Amino acids: CSVSTGTGVDTPYF. This chain uses TRBV29-1 with TRBJ2-3; 10 bases map to TRBD1. The germline gives CDR1 SQVTM, CDR2 ANQGSEA. The CDR3 length is 14 residues.

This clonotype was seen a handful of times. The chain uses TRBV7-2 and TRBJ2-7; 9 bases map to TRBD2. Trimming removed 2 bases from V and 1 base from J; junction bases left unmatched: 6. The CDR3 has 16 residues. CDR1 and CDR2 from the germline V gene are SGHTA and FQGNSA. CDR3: CASSLSSSGVSYEQYF. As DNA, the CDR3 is TGTGCCAGCAGCTTATCTTCTAGCGGGGTATCCTACGAGCAGTACTTC. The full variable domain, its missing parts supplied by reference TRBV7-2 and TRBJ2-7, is GAGVSQSPSNKVTEKGKDVELRCDPISGHTALYWYRQSLGQGLEFLIYFQGNSAPDKSGLPSDRFSAERTGGSVSTLTIQRTQQEDSAVYLCASSLSSSGVSYEQYFGPGTRLTVT.

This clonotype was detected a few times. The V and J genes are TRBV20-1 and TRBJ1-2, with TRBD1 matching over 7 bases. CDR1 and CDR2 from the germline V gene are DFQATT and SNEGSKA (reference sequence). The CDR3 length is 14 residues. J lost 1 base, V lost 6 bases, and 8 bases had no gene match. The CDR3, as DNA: TGCAGTGCGGAACGGGACAGTTATAACTATGGCTACACCTTC. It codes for CSAERDSYNYGYTF.

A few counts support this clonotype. The CDR3 region has the DNA TGTGCCAGCAGGTATGGAGGCACAGATACGCAGTATTTT. As protein: CASRYGGTDTQYF. The rearrangement links TRBV6-1 to TRBJ2-3; D unresolved. There are 13 residues in the CDR3. Germline-derived CDR1 and CDR2 are MNHNS and SASEGT. Between the trimmed V and J ends, which lost 6 bases and 1 base, there was a span of 8 bases.